Sequencing of this T cell receptor beta chain was carried out in a study of blood T cell repertoires in COVID-19. Germline V gives CDR1 SNHLY, CDR2 FYNNEI. Trimming left V 5 bases short and J 8 bases short, with 15 bases between. This CDR3 spans 13 amino acids. Authors' data handling: The assay estimated nucleated cells by amplifying reference gene primers. Clones were read by immunoSEQ multiplex PCR, and TCRdb kept only the in-frame ones, dropping some. From that table come the V and J calls and clone size; the DNA was used to work out D and trimming. The sample holds around 140,000 clones, 80% to 90% seen once.

V and J are TRBV2 and TRBJ1-2, with D maybe TRBD1 (5 bases). The sequence was collected from a woman aged 45 to 65 with acute COVID-19. The source material was PBMCs or T cells enriched from blood (not recorded which). CDR3: CASSLSGLRGYTF. As DNA, the CDR3 is TGTGCCAGCAGTCTCTCGGGACTCCGGGGCTACACCTTC.